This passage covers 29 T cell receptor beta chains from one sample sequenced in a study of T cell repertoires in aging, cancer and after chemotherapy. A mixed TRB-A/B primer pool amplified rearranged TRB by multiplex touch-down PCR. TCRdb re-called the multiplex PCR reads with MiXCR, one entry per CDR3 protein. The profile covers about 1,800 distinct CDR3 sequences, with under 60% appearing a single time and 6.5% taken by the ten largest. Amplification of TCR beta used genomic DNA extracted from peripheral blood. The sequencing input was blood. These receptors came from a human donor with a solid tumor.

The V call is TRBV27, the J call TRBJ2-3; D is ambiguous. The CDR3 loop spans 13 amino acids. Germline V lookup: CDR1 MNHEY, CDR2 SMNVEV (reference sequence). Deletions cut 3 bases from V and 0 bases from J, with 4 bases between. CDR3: CASSFASTDTQYF. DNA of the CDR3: TGTGCCAGCAGTTTCGCTAGCACAGATACGCAGTATTTT.

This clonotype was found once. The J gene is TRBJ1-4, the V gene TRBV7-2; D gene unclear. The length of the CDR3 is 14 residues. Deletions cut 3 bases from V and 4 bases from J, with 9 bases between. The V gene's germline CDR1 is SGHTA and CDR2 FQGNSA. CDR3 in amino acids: CASSLEGSNEKLFF. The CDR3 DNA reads TGTGCCAGCAGCTTGGAAGGGAGTAATGAAAAACTGTTTTTT.

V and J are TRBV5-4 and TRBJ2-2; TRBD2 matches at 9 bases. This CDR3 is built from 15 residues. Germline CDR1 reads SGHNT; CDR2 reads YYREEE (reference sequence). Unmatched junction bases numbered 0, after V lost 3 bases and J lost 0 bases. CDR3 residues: CASSSSGTNTGELFF. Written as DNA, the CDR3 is TGTGCCAGCAGCTCTAGCGGGACGAACACCGGGGAGCTGTTTTTT.

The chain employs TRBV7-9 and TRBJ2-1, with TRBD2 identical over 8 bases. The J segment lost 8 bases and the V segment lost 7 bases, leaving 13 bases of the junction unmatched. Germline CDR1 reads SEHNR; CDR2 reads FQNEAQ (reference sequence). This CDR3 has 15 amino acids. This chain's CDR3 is CASKPGTRREDEQFF. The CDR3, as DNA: TGTGCCAGCAAACCCGGGACTAGAAGGGAGGATGAGCAGTTCTTC.

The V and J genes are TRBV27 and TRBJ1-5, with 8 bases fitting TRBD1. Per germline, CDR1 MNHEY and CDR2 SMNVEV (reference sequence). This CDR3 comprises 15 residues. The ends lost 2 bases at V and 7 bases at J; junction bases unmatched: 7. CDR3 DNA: TGTGCCAGCAGTTTAGTCCAGGGGGCTGGGCAGCCCCAGCATTTT. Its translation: CASSLVQGAGQPQHF.

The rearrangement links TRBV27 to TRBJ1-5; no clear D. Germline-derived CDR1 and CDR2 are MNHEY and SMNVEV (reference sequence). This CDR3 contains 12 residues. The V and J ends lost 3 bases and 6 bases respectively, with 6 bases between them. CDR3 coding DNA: TGTGCCAGCAGTTTCCTGGGTCAGCCCCAGCATTTT. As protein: CASSFLGQPQHF.

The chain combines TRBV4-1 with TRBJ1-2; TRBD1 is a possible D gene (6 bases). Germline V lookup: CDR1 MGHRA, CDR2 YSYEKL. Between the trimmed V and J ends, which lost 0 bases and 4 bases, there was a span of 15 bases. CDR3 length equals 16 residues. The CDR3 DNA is TGCGCCAGCAGCCAAGACACGAACAGGGTTGGCTATGGCTACACCTTC. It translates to CASSQDTNRVGYGYTF.

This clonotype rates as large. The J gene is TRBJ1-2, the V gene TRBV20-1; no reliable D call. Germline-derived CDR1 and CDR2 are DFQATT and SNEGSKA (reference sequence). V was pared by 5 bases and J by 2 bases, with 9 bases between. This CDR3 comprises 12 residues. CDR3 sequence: CSAPRTNYGYTF. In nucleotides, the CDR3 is TGCAGTGCTCCCAGGACCAACTATGGCTACACCTTC.

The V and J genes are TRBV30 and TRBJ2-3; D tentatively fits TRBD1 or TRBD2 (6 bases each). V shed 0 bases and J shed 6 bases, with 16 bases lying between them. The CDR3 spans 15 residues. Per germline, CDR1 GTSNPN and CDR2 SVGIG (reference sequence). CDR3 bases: TGTGCCTGGAGTGTTTTGGGGGGCTCAGTGGATACGCAGTATTTT. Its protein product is CAWSVLGGSVDTQYF. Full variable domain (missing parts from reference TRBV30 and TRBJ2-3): SQTIHQWPATLVQPVGSPLSLECTVEGTSNPNLYWYRQAAGRGLQLLFYSVGIGQISSEVPQNLSASRPQDRQFILSSKKLLLSDSGFYLCAWSVLGGSVDTQYFGPGTRLTVL.

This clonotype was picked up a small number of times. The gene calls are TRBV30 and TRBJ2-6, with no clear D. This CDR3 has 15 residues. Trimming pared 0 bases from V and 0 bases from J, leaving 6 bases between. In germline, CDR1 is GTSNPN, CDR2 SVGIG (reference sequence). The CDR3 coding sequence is TGTGCCTGGAGTGTACAGAGCTCTGGGGCCAACGTCCTGACTTTC. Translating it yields CAWSVQSSGANVLTF.

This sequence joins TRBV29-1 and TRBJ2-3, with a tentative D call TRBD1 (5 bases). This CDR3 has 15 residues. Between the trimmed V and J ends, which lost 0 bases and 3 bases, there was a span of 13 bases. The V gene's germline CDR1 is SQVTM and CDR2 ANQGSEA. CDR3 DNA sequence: TGCAGCGTTGAAGAAGGTGCAGGGTGGACAGATACGCAGTATTTT. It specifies CSVEEGAGWTDTQYF.

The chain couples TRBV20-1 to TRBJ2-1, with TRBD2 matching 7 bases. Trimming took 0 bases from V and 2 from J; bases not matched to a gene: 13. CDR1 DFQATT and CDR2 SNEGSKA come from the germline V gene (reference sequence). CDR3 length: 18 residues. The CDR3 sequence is CSARDLLRLAVTYNEQFF. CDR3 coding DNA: TGCAGTGCTAGAGATCTCCTACGGCTAGCGGTAACCTACAATGAGCAGTTCTTC.

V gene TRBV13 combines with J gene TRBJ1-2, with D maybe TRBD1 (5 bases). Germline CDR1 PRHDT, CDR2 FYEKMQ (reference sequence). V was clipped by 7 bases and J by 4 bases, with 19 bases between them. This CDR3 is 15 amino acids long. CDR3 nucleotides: TGTGCCAGCACCACGGGGCGCGGGGAACTCTATGGCTACACCTTC. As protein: CASTTGRGELYGYTF.

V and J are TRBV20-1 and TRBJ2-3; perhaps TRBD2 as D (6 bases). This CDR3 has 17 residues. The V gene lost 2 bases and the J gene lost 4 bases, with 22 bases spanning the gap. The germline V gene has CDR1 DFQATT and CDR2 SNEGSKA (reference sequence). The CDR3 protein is CSARSPASSDRPDTQYF. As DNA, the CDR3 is TGCAGTGCTAGATCCCCCGCGTCTAGCGATCGTCCAGATACGCAGTATTTT.

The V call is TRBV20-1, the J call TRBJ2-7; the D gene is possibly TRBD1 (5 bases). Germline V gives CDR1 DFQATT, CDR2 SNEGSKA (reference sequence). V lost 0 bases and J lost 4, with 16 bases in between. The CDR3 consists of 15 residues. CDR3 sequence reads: CSARDPYSRAYEQYF. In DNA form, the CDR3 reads TGCAGTGCTAGAGATCCGTATTCCAGGGCTTACGAGCAGTACTTC.

CDR3 loop: CASSDGLLSTDTQYF. The CDR3 DNA sequence: TGTGCCAGCAGTGATGGACTGCTAAGCACAGATACGCAGTATTTT. This chain joins TRBV6-1 and TRBJ2-3; D possibly corresponds to TRBD2 (5 bases). This CDR3 comprises 15 residues. Germline V gives CDR1 MNHNS, CDR2 SASEGT. V was clipped by 3 bases and J by 0 bases, with 10 bases between them.

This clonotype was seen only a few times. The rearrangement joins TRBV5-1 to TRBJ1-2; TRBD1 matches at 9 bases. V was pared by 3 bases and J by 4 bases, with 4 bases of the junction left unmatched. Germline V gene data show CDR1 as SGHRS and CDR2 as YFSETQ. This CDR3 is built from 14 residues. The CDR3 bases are TGCGCCAGCAGCTCGGGGGACAGGGCCTATGGCTACACCTTC. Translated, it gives CASSSGDRAYGYTF.

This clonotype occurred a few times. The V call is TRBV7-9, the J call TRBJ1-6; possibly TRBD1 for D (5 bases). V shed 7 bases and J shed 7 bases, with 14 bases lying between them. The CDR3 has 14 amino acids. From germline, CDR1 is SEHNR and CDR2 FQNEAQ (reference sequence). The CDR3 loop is CASNTGAENSPLHF. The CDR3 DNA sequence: TGTGCCAGCAATACAGGCGCGGAGAATTCACCCCTCCACTTT. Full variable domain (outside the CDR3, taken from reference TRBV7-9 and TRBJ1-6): DTGVSQNPRHKITKRGQNVTFRCDPISEHNRLYWYRQTLGQGPEFLTYFQNEAQLEKSRLLSDRFSAERPKGSFSTLEIQRTEQGDSAMYLCASNTGAENSPLHFGNGTRLTVT.

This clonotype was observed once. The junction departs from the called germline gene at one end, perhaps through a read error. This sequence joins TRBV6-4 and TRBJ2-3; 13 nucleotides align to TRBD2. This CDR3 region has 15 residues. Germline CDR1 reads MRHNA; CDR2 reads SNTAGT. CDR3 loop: CASSGLAGGTDTLYF. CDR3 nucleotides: TGTGCCAGCAGTGGACTAGCGGGAGGCACAGATACGCTGTATTTT.

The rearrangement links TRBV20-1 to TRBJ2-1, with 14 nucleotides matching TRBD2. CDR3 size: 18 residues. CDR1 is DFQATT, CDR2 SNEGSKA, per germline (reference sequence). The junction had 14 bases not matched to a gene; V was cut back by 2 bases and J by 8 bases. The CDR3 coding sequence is TGCAGTGCTAGACTAAATGCCGGGACTAGCGGGAGAAGGGATGAGCAGTTCTTC. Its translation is CSARLNAGTSGRRDEQFF.

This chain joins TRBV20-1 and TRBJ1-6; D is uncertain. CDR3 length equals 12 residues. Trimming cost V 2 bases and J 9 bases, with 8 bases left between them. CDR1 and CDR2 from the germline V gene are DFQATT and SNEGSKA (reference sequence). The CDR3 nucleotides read TGCAGTGCTAGAAGTATCGGTTCACCCCTCCACTTT. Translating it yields CSARSIGSPLHF.

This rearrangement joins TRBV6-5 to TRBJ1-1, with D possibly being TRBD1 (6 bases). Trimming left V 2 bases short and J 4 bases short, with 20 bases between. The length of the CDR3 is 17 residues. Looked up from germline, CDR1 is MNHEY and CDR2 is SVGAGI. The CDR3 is CASSYRSTGLGTTEAFF. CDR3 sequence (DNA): TGTGCCAGCAGTTACCGAAGCACAGGGTTGGGGACCACTGAAGCTTTCTTT.

In DNA form, the CDR3 reads TGTGCCTGGAATCCCGGCCAGGGGGCGAATTCACCCCTCCACTTT. Translated, it gives CAWNPGQGANSPLHF. The V gene is TRBV30, the J gene TRBJ1-6; 8 bases are a match to TRBD1. The CDR3 totals 15 residues. CDR1 GTSNPN and CDR2 SVGIG come from the germline V gene (reference sequence). The trim removed 4 bases at V and 7 bases at J, leaving 9 bases unmatched.

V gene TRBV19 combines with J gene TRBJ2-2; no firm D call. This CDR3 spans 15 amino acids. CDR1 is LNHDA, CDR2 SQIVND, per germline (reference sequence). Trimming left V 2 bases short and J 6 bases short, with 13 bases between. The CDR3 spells CASSIMSGSSGELFF. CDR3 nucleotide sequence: TGTGCCAGTAGTATAATGTCCGGGTCCTCCGGGGAGCTGTTTTTT.

The CDR3 DNA reads as TGCAGTGCTAGAGCGGCAGGGACGTACTATGGCTACACCTTC. Amino acid sequence: CSARAAGTYYGYTF. The chain has TRBV20-1 and TRBJ1-2; D is perhaps TRBD1 (5 bases). The germline CDR1 and CDR2 sequences are DFQATT and SNEGSKA (reference sequence). The CDR3 has 14 amino acids. Deletions cut 1 base from V and 3 bases from J, with 12 bases between.

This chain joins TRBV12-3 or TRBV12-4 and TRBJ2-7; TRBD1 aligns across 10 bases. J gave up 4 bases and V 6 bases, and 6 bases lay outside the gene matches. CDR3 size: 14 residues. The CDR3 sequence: CASRPGQGFYEQYF. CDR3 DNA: TGTGCCAGCAGGCCGGGACAGGGGTTTTACGAGCAGTACTTC.

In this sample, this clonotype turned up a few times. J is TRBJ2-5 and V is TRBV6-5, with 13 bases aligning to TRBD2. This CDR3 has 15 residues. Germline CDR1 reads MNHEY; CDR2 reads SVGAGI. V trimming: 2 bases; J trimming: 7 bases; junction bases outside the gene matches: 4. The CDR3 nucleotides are TGTGCCAGCAGTTACGGACTAGCGGGAGTTTCGACCCAGTACTTC. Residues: CASSYGLAGVSTQYF.

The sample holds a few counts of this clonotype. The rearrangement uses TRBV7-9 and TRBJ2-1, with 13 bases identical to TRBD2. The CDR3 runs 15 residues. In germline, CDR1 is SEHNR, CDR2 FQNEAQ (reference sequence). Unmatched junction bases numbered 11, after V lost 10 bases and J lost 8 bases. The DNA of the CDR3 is TGTGCCACAAAACCCGGGACTAGCGGGACCGATGAGCAGTTCTTC. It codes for CATKPGTSGTDEQFF.

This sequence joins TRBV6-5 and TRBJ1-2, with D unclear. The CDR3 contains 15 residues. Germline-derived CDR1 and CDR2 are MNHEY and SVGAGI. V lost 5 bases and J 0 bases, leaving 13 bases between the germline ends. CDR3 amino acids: CASSLAGWANYGYTF. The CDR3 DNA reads TGTGCCAGCAGTCTGGCCGGGTGGGCTAACTATGGCTACACCTTC.